This entry concerns a single T cell receptor (beta chain). The record originates from a study of Graves' ophthalmopathy and Graves' hyperthyroidism. In donors with ophthalmopathy, activity was moderate-to-severe, with CAS ≥3, NOSPECS ≥4 and duration under 3 months. Trimming stripped 1 base from V and 4 bases from J, with 13 bases between. The CDR3 length is 15 residues. Germline lookup yields CDR1 MNHNS and CDR2 SASEGT. The study amplified TCR beta CDR3 regions using RNA transcripts. HTBI-primed RT-PCR formed the first round, and a multiplex PCR formed the second. Each CDR3 protein gets one entry after TCRdb re-called the multiplex PCR reads with MiXCR. The sample yields 660,000 or so distinct CDR3 sequences, over 40% seen once.

The clonotype originates from an adult man with Graves' ophthalmopathy. This chain joins TRBV6-1 and TRBJ1-2; a possible D gene is TRBD1 (5 bases). The sample comprised peripheral blood. CDR3 bases: TGTGCCAGCAGTGAAGTGGGGGGTGGTGGCTATGGCTACACCTTC. Translating gives CASSEVGGGGYGYTF.